This T cell receptor beta chain was sequenced in a study of Tregs in tolerant kidney transplant recipients (dated by TCRdb to between 2018 and 2020). With respect to the entire study: The study used TCRbeta sequencing to identify donor-specific regulatory T cells before combined kidney and bone marrow transplantation, then tracked those cells after transplant. Study-wide findings and limitations: Although technical replication error seemed to be minimal, the question of biological reproducibility was not addressed directly. The most biologically relevant and donor-specific TCRbeta repertoire appeared to be identified by expanding Tregs with activated donor B cells. Donor-specific Treg expansion was found to exceed global Treg expansion in tolerant patients, suggesting antigen-driven rather than nonspecific expansion. The study was limited by small patient numbers, and the findings need validation in larger populations and under other immunosuppression protocols. For some patients the PCR primers changed over time, which made it impossible to compare the samples from those patients at the nucleotide level.

The sample's time point label, decoded: 6 months after combined kidney and bone marrow transplant. The transplants used related donors with nonmyeloablative bone marrow transplantation, and mixed chimerism in the human trials was transient. Unstimulated Tregs (CD4+CD25+CD127-), CD4+ non-Tregs (CD4+CD25-), CD4 and CD8 cells were FACS-sorted from thawed PBMCs. Several combined kidney and bone marrow transplant recipients from the ITN036ST trial were included as patients, and samples were available only from these trial subjects. Healthy control blood was processed to PBMCs with a Ficoll density gradient and then cryopreserved, whereas patient PBMCs were collected both before and after transplant. According to the germline V gene, CDR1 reads MGHRA and CDR2 reads YSYEKL. The CDR3 runs 15 residues from the cysteine to the phenylalanine. The DNA covers only part of the CDR3, 36 bases in frame from base 1. V and J are trimmed by 4 bases and 3 bases, and the gene matches miss 3 bases of the junction.

On this clone itself: There is no known antigen for this receptor. The missing CDR3 end, 3 residues past where the read stops, is filled in from the germline J gene.

For TCRbeta CDR3 sequencing, genomic DNA was extracted from sorted cells using the QIAGEN DNeasy Blood and Tissue Kit. High-throughput TCRbeta CDR3 sequencing was carried out commercially through immunoSEQ, with PCR amplification with bias correction and internal controls included. The paper's data handling went like this. A unique productive TCRbeta sequence was defined by the CDR3 nucleotide sequence when primers matched, and otherwise by the CDR3 amino acid sequence together with the Vbeta and Jbeta genes. As a correction for sorting error, sequences shared between sorted populations at a frequency ratio of 2:1 or less were discarded, and the remaining shared sequences were assigned to the higher population. Sequences were defined as donor-reactive when expanded at least 5-fold in CFSE-low cells versus unstimulated cells and present at a frequency of at least 0.01% in CFSE-low cells. Jensen-Shannon divergence calculated on the top 100 TCRbeta sequences ranked by frequency was used to measure repertoire divergence. For samples with multiple sequencing runs, sorting error was corrected in each run separately before the runs were combined. In its TCRdb copy, this immuneACCESS table keeps in-frame sequences only and misses some clones. Where compared with another copy, unresolved V genes explain less than half of these, and the others have no known cause. For V, J and clone size, that table is used; D and trimming come from the DNA. The sample's table covers 25,000 or so clones. Of the sample, about 4% is held by the ten largest clones.

This sequence originates from a human patient who received a combined kidney and bone marrow transplant. Some T cells may derive from the graft donor when a transplant has been performed. The rearrangement combines TRBV4-1 with TRBJ2-2, with 9 junctional bases fitting TRBD1. The starting material was CD4+ T cells from blood (PBMCs), obtained 6 months after the transplant. The CDR3 region reads CASSLRDRDTGELFF. The CDR3 DNA, read in part, is TGCGCCAGCAGCCTCCGGGACAGGGACACCGGGGAG.